Listed below are T cell receptor beta chains from one sample, sequenced in a study of Graves' ophthalmopathy and Graves' hyperthyroidism. TCRdb itself ran the multiplex PCR reads through MiXCR, one entry per CDR3 protein. The sample holds almost 750,000 distinct CDR3 sequences, 35% to 50% seen once. The material sequenced was peripheral blood. The receptors stem from an adult man with Graves' ophthalmopathy. Each CDR3 is given with its conserved first and last residue. The order of the fields is D gene, clone size, V gene, J gene, CDR3 DNA, CDR3 protein. The D gene is left open where the match is weak. Clone sizes are given selectively: once, few, many, or a class where the clone is expanded.

d_call: NA; clone_size: NA; v_call: TRBV20-1; j_call: TRBJ1-5; cdr3_nt: TGCAGTGCAACCCAGGGTTATAGCAATCAGCCCCAGCATTTT; cdr3_aa: CSATQGYSNQPQHF
d_call: TRBD1; clone_size: NA; v_call: TRBV29-1; j_call: TRBJ2-7; cdr3_nt: TGCAGCGTTGAAGATATCGGACAGGGGGGACCCTACGAGCAGTACTTC; cdr3_aa: CSVEDIGQGGPYEQYF
d_call: NA; clone_size: NA; v_call: TRBV29-1; j_call: TRBJ2-3; cdr3_nt: TGCAGCGTGAGCACAGATACGCAGTATTTT; cdr3_aa: CSVSTDTQYF
d_call: NA; clone_size: few; v_call: TRBV7-3; j_call: TRBJ1-2; cdr3_nt: TGTGCCAGTAGCTTAGGAGGGGGGATTGGCTACACCTTC; cdr3_aa: CASSLGGGIGYTF
d_call: NA; clone_size: few; v_call: TRBV7-9; j_call: TRBJ2-7; cdr3_nt: TGTGCCAGCAGCCAAGATTGGGGAAACTACGAGCAGTACTTC; cdr3_aa: CASSQDWGNYEQYF
d_call: NA; clone_size: many; v_call: TRBV19; j_call: TRBJ1-2; cdr3_nt: TGTGCCAGTAGTATCCCTTACTCGACAGGCTATGGCTACACCTTC; cdr3_aa: CASSIPYSTGYGYTF
d_call: NA; clone_size: NA; v_call: TRBV7-6; j_call: TRBJ1-1; cdr3_nt: TGTGCCAGCAGCTTAGGAGCGGGAGGGAACACTGAAGTTTTCTTT; cdr3_aa: CASSLGAGGNTEVFF
d_call: TRBD1; clone_size: NA; v_call: TRBV5-6; j_call: TRBJ2-5; cdr3_nt: TGTGCCAGCAGCCGAACTTCGGACAGGGGACGCCGTGAGACCCAGTACTTC; cdr3_aa: CASSRTSDRGRRETQYF
d_call: NA; clone_size: NA; v_call: TRBV20-1; j_call: TRBJ2-7; cdr3_nt: TGCAGTGCTCGCCCCGCGTCGGGAGCGAGCGAGCAGTACTTC; cdr3_aa: CSARPASGASEQYF
d_call: TRBD1; clone_size: NA; v_call: TRBV25-1; j_call: TRBJ1-2; cdr3_nt: TGTGCCAGCAGTGACCCCGGACAGGGAGTATCTGGCTACACCTTC; cdr3_aa: CASSDPGQGVSGYTF
d_call: NA; clone_size: many; v_call: TRBV12-3/TRBV12-4; j_call: TRBJ1-1; cdr3_nt: TGTGCCAGCAGTTTGAATCCAGGCTATGAAGCTTTCTTT; cdr3_aa: CASSLNPGYEAFF
d_call: NA; clone_size: many; v_call: TRBV20-1; j_call: TRBJ1-1; cdr3_nt: TGCAGTGCTAGAGGCTTGACAGAGAACACTGAAGCTTTCTTT; cdr3_aa: CSARGLTENTEAFF
d_call: NA; clone_size: many; v_call: TRBV7-2; j_call: TRBJ2-6; cdr3_nt: TGTGCCAGCAGCTTTTCCGGGCCCTGGAGCTCTGGGGCCAACGTCCTGACTTTC; cdr3_aa: CASSFSGPWSSGANVLTF
d_call: NA; clone_size: NA; v_call: TRBV19; j_call: TRBJ1-5; cdr3_nt: TGTGCCAGTAGTATAGTGCCTGACAATCAGCCCCAGCATTTT; cdr3_aa: CASSIVPDNQPQHF
d_call: NA; clone_size: few; v_call: TRBV9; j_call: TRBJ2-7; cdr3_nt: TGTGCCAGCAGCGTAGGAGTAGGGTTGAATTACGAGCAGTACTTC; cdr3_aa: CASSVGVGLNYEQYF
d_call: TRBD1; clone_size: NA; v_call: TRBV24-1; j_call: TRBJ1-5; cdr3_nt: TGTGCCAGCCAACCCGGGACAGGGGATCAGCCCCAGCATTTT; cdr3_aa: CASQPGTGDQPQHF
d_call: NA; clone_size: few; v_call: TRBV6-5; j_call: TRBJ1-3; cdr3_nt: TGTGCCAGCAGTGTCCTAGAGGGAAACACCATATATTTT; cdr3_aa: CASSVLEGNTIYF
d_call: TRBD1; clone_size: NA; v_call: TRBV10-2; j_call: TRBJ1-1; cdr3_nt: TGTGCCAGCAGCCGCCCGGGACAGGGGTGGGCTGAAGCTTTCTTT; cdr3_aa: CASSRPGQGWAEAFF
d_call: NA; clone_size: NA; v_call: TRBV19; j_call: TRBJ2-7; cdr3_nt: TGTGCCAGTAGTGCCCCCGGGTTCAACTACGAGCAGTACTTC; cdr3_aa: CASSAPGFNYEQYF
d_call: TRBD2; clone_size: NA; v_call: TRBV20-1; j_call: TRBJ2-7; cdr3_nt: TGCAGTGCTCCTCGGGGGGGATACTACGAGCAGTACTTC; cdr3_aa: CSAPRGGYYEQYF
d_call: TRBD1; clone_size: few; v_call: TRBV12-5; j_call: TRBJ2-5; cdr3_nt: TGTGCTAGTGGTTCCGGGACAGCCCAAGAGACCCAGTACTTC; cdr3_aa: CASGSGTAQETQYF
d_call: TRBD2; clone_size: NA; v_call: TRBV15; j_call: TRBJ2-1; cdr3_nt: TGTGCCACCAGCAGAGAGGCGACTAGCGGAGAGCAGTTCTTC; cdr3_aa: CATSREATSGEQFF
d_call: NA; clone_size: many; v_call: TRBV4-1; j_call: TRBJ2-7; cdr3_nt: TGCGCCAGCAGCCAAGACCTTTCCAGACCCTACGAGCAGTACTTC; cdr3_aa: CASSQDLSRPYEQYF
d_call: TRBD2; clone_size: NA; v_call: TRBV25-1; j_call: TRBJ2-2; cdr3_nt: TGTGCCAGCAGCTTGAGTACTAGCGGTCGCGGGGAGCTGTTTTTT; cdr3_aa: CASSLSTSGRGELFF
d_call: NA; clone_size: NA; v_call: TRBV25-1; j_call: TRBJ2-7; cdr3_nt: TGTGCCAGCAGCTTGGGGACACCTATGAGGTACTTC; cdr3_aa: CASSLGTPMRYF
d_call: NA; clone_size: NA; v_call: TRBV6-2/TRBV6-3; j_call: TRBJ1-5; cdr3_nt: TGTACCAGCAGTTATCGAGAAGTCGTCAATCAGCCCCAGCATTTT; cdr3_aa: CTSSYREVVNQPQHF
d_call: NA; clone_size: NA; v_call: TRBV6-6; j_call: TRBJ2-7; cdr3_nt: TGTGCCAGCAGTTATGGGCCATCCCTTAACTACGAGCAGTACTTC; cdr3_aa: CASSYGPSLNYEQYF
d_call: TRBD2; clone_size: NA; v_call: TRBV11-2; j_call: TRBJ2-3; cdr3_nt: TGTGCCAGCAGCTTCCGGACTAGCGGCACAGATACGCAGTATTTT; cdr3_aa: CASSFRTSGTDTQYF
d_call: TRBD1; clone_size: few; v_call: TRBV7-9; j_call: TRBJ2-5; cdr3_nt: TGTGCCAGCAGCCAGGGGGTACGGGAGACCCAGTACTTC; cdr3_aa: CASSQGVRETQYF
d_call: NA; clone_size: many; v_call: TRBV6-5; j_call: TRBJ1-4; cdr3_nt: TGTGCCAGCAGTTACTCGGGACCGGATGAAAAACTGTTTTTT; cdr3_aa: CASSYSGPDEKLFF
d_call: TRBD1; clone_size: NA; v_call: TRBV19; j_call: TRBJ1-1; cdr3_nt: TGTGCCAGTAGTATACCCCGCACACAGGGGACTGAAGCTTTCTTT; cdr3_aa: CASSIPRTQGTEAFF
d_call: TRBD1; clone_size: NA; v_call: TRBV9; j_call: TRBJ1-4; cdr3_nt: TGCGCCAGCAGCCAAGGACAGGGGGCGCATGAAAAACTGTTTTTT; cdr3_aa: CASSQGQGAHEKLFF
d_call: NA; clone_size: few; v_call: TRBV20-1; j_call: TRBJ1-6; cdr3_nt: TGCAGTGCTAGTACGGCAGCCTATAATTCACCCCTCCACTTT; cdr3_aa: CSASTAAYNSPLHF
d_call: NA; clone_size: NA; v_call: TRBV7-9; j_call: TRBJ1-4; cdr3_nt: TGTGCCAGCACCCGATTGGGCCCAGCAACTAATGAAAAACTGTTTTTT; cdr3_aa: CASTRLGPATNEKLFF
d_call: NA; clone_size: once; v_call: TRBV7-2; j_call: TRBJ1-1; cdr3_nt: TGCGCCAGCAGCCAAGACAGACGGCCTGCTGAAGCTTTCTTT; cdr3_aa: CASSQDRRPAEAFF
d_call: NA; clone_size: NA; v_call: TRBV5-4; j_call: TRBJ2-2; cdr3_nt: TGTGCCAGCAGCTTGGGTGTAGGGACCGGGGAGCTGTTTTTT; cdr3_aa: CASSLGVGTGELFF
d_call: TRBD1; clone_size: few; v_call: TRBV20-1; j_call: TRBJ1-6; cdr3_nt: TGCAGTGCTAGACCTAAGACAGGGTATCCATCACCCCTCCACTTT; cdr3_aa: CSARPKTGYPSPLHF
d_call: TRBD1; clone_size: NA; v_call: TRBV10-1; j_call: TRBJ1-3; cdr3_nt: TGTGCCAGCAGTGAATCGAGGGGGCACACCATATATTTT; cdr3_aa: CASSESRGHTIYF
d_call: NA; clone_size: NA; v_call: TRBV12-3/TRBV12-4; j_call: TRBJ2-2; cdr3_nt: TGTGCCAGCACCCTCCTTAACACCGGGGAGCTGTTTTTT; cdr3_aa: CASTLLNTGELFF
d_call: TRBD2; clone_size: NA; v_call: TRBV20-1; j_call: TRBJ2-5; cdr3_nt: TGCAGTGCTAGAGTAGCGGGAGCTCACGAGACCCAGTACTTC; cdr3_aa: CSARVAGAHETQYF
d_call: NA; clone_size: NA; v_call: TRBV10-3; j_call: TRBJ1-6; cdr3_nt: TGTGCCAGTTTCACCGGGGGCAGCCTCAATTCACCCCTCCACTTT; cdr3_aa: CASFTGGSLNSPLHF
d_call: NA; clone_size: many; v_call: TRBV2; j_call: TRBJ1-1; cdr3_nt: TGTGCCAGTGCCGCGAGACCGATAAAGAACACTGAAGCTTTCTTT; cdr3_aa: CASAARPIKNTEAFF
d_call: NA; clone_size: NA; v_call: TRBV12-3/TRBV12-4; j_call: TRBJ1-5; cdr3_nt: TGTGCTAGTGGTATGGACTCCCGAAGGGGCAATCAGCCCCAGCATTTT; cdr3_aa: CASGMDSRRGNQPQHF
d_call: NA; clone_size: NA; v_call: TRBV2; j_call: TRBJ1-4; cdr3_nt: TGTGCCAGCGATCGACGGGAGGGGGATGAAAAACTGTTTTTT; cdr3_aa: CASDRREGDEKLFF
d_call: NA; clone_size: few; v_call: TRBV5-4; j_call: TRBJ2-5; cdr3_nt: TGTGCCAGCAGCTTGGAGTGGGTAGGGGGGGAAGAGACCCAGTACTTC; cdr3_aa: CASSLEWVGGEETQYF
d_call: NA; clone_size: many; v_call: TRBV5-6; j_call: TRBJ1-1; cdr3_nt: TGTGCCAGCAGCCAAGTCAGGAACTCCGCTTTCTTT; cdr3_aa: CASSQVRNSAFF
d_call: TRBD1; clone_size: NA; v_call: TRBV25-1; j_call: TRBJ1-4; cdr3_nt: TGTGCCAGCAGCCTTCGGGACAGACAAAATGAAAAACTGTTTTTT; cdr3_aa: CASSLRDRQNEKLFF
d_call: NA; clone_size: few; v_call: TRBV19; j_call: TRBJ2-7; cdr3_nt: TGTGCCAGTAGCCCCGGGCAGGCGCGACCCTACGAGCAGTACTTC; cdr3_aa: CASSPGQARPYEQYF
d_call: TRBD1; clone_size: few; v_call: TRBV7-2; j_call: TRBJ2-2; cdr3_nt: TGTGCCAGCAGCTCATCGGGACAGGGTCGCACCGGGGAGCTGTTTTTT; cdr3_aa: CASSSSGQGRTGELFF
d_call: TRBD2; clone_size: many; v_call: TRBV7-9; j_call: TRBJ2-5; cdr3_nt: TGTGCCGCGAGCCAAGCGGGGCAAGAGACCCAGTACTTC; cdr3_aa: CAASQAGQETQYF
d_call: TRBD1; clone_size: NA; v_call: TRBV14; j_call: TRBJ2-5; cdr3_nt: TGTGCCAGCAGCCAAGTTGGGACAGGGAGCTCGGGAGAGACCCAGTACTTC; cdr3_aa: CASSQVGTGSSGETQYF
d_call: TRBD1; clone_size: NA; v_call: TRBV7-9; j_call: TRBJ2-5; cdr3_nt: TGTGCCAGCAGCTTAGAGGGGGCAGCGTCGAAAGAGACCCAGTACTTC; cdr3_aa: CASSLEGAASKETQYF
d_call: NA; clone_size: many; v_call: TRBV7-3; j_call: TRBJ2-5; cdr3_nt: TGTGCCAGCAGCTTAGATGCTCGTCAGACCCAGTACTTC; cdr3_aa: CASSLDARQTQYF
d_call: TRBD1; clone_size: few; v_call: TRBV19; j_call: TRBJ1-5; cdr3_nt: TGTGCCAGTAGCCCGGCGGACAGGGGGCGACAGCCCCAGCATTTT; cdr3_aa: CASSPADRGRQPQHF
d_call: NA; clone_size: many; v_call: TRBV7-2; j_call: TRBJ1-5; cdr3_nt: TGTGCCAGCAGCTTATGGGGGGGAAATAGCAATCAGCCCCAGCATTTT; cdr3_aa: CASSLWGGNSNQPQHF